These 10 T cell receptor beta chains came from one sample sequenced in a study of T cells in Graves' hyperthyroidism and ophthalmopathy. It was RNA transcripts that yielded the amplified TCR beta CDR3 regions. HTBI primers were the set used in a first-round RT-PCR of the TCR CDR3. TCRdb ran MiXCR on the multiplex PCR reads and lists one entry per CDR3 protein. The data contain about 280,000 distinct CDR3 sequences, less than 30% of them singletons. Sample: blood. The receptors originated from a middle-aged man with Graves' hyperthyroidism that later progressed to Graves' ophthalmopathy.

This clonotype was seen at least ten times. J is TRBJ1-5 and V is TRBV5-1; no reliable D call. Trimming pared 1 base from V and 2 bases from J, leaving 10 bases between. The CDR3 sequence is 15 residues long. From germline, CDR1 is SGHRS and CDR2 YFSETQ. The CDR3 nucleotides are TGCGCCAGCAGCTTGTATGGGTACGGCAATCAGCCCCAGCATTTT. Translated: CASSLYGYGNQPQHF.

This clonotype has at least ten counts. The chain carries TRBV6-1 and TRBJ2-7, with TRBD2 identical over 10 bases. Germline lookup yields CDR1 MNHNS and CDR2 SASEGT. CDR3 length equals 15 residues. The V segment lost 8 bases and the J segment 4 bases; nucleotides outside the gene matches: 11. The chain's CDR3 is CASGPRLAGQYEQYF. As DNA, the CDR3 is TGTGCCAGCGGGCCGAGACTAGCGGGTCAGTACGAGCAGTACTTC.

The table lists this clonotype with many counts. The genes are TRBV10-3 and TRBJ2-2; D is possibly TRBD1 (6 bases). V was clipped by 4 bases and J by 0 bases, with 6 bases between them. This CDR3 contains 14 residues. From germline, CDR1 is ENHRY and CDR2 SYGVKD. The chain's CDR3 is CAISGTANTGELFF. CDR3 sequence (DNA): TGTGCCATCAGTGGGACAGCGAACACCGGGGAGCTGTTTTTT.

This clonotype was detected many times. The chain has TRBV28 and TRBJ1-1, with TRBD1 matching 8 bases. The CDR3 is made up of 14 amino acids. CDR1 is MDHEN, CDR2 SYDVKM, per germline. V shed 5 bases and J 4 bases; nucleotides not matched to a gene: 6. The CDR3 region is CASSLQGGPTEAFF. Written as DNA, the CDR3 is TGTGCCAGCAGTCTACAGGGGGGCCCCACTGAAGCTTTCTTT.

This clonotype was seen ten or more times. The chain combines TRBV5-1 with TRBJ2-7; possible D gene TRBD1, 6 bases. CDR1 and CDR2 (germline): SGHRS, YFSETQ. The CDR3 consists of 13 residues. V lost 5 bases and J lost 3, with 12 bases in between. The CDR3 reads CASRQGSGYEQYF. CDR3 sequence (DNA): TGCGCCAGCAGACAGGGTTCGGGCTACGAGCAGTACTTC.

The sample holds many counts of this clonotype. The chain recombines TRBV10-3 with TRBJ2-7, with 9 nucleotides matching TRBD2. The CDR3 is 15 amino acids. Losses at the gene ends were 6 bases for V and 2 bases for J; bases not matched to a gene: 8. Germline-derived CDR1 and CDR2 are ENHRY and SYGVKD. In nucleotides, the CDR3 is TGTGCCATCAGGGATATCAGCGGGAGGCCCTACGAGCAGTACTTC. This sequence encodes CAIRDISGRPYEQYF.

J is TRBJ1-2 and V is TRBV3-1, with a possible D match to TRBD1 (6 bases). The ends were cut back, 4 bases at V and 6 bases at J, with 12 bases in the middle. The length of the CDR3 is 13 residues. From germline, CDR1 is LGHDT and CDR2 YNNKEL (reference sequence). CDR3 sequence: CASSRQGMDGYTF. In DNA form, the CDR3 reads TGTGCCAGCAGCCGTCAGGGGATGGATGGCTACACCTTC.

This clonotype occurred a few times. V is TRBV6-2 or TRBV6-3 and J is TRBJ2-7; possible D gene TRBD1, 6 bases. V lost 7 bases and J 4 bases, leaving 14 bases between the germline ends. This CDR3 contains 13 residues. The germline V gene has CDR1 MNHEY and CDR2 SVGEGT. For the CDR3, the DNA is TGTGCCAGCACCGAACAGGGAAGTTACGAGCAGTACTTC. Translating gives CASTEQGSYEQYF.

This clonotype has a count of ten or more. The V gene is TRBV3-1, the J gene TRBJ2-7; 7 positions match TRBD2. Trimming removed 3 bases from V and 2 bases from J; junction bases left unmatched: 4. CDR3 length equals 14 residues. The germline CDR1 and CDR2 sequences are LGHDT and YNNKEL (reference sequence). CDR3 sequence reads: CASSHSSGTYEQYF. CDR3 bases: TGTGCCAGCAGCCATTCTAGCGGTACCTACGAGCAGTACTTC.

At least ten counts were recorded for this clonotype. The V and J genes are TRBV5-1 and TRBJ1-5; 10 nucleotides line up with TRBD1. CDR1 is SGHRS and CDR2 is YFSETQ in the germline V gene. With 0 bases clipped from V and 2 bases from J, the junction kept 8 bases outside the gene matches. The CDR3 has 18 residues. DNA of the CDR3: TGCGCCAGCAGCTTGGCCCCGGTCGGGACAGGGGGCAATCAGCCCCAGCATTTT. Amino acid sequence: CASSLAPVGTGGNQPQHF. Drawing the rest from reference TRBV5-1 and TRBJ1-5, the complete variable domain is KAGVTQTPRYLIKTRGQQVTLSCSPISGHRSVSWYQQTPGQGLQFLFEYFSETQRNKGNFPGRFSGRQFSNSRSEMNVSTLELGDSALYLCASSLAPVGTGGNQPQHFGDGTRLSIL.